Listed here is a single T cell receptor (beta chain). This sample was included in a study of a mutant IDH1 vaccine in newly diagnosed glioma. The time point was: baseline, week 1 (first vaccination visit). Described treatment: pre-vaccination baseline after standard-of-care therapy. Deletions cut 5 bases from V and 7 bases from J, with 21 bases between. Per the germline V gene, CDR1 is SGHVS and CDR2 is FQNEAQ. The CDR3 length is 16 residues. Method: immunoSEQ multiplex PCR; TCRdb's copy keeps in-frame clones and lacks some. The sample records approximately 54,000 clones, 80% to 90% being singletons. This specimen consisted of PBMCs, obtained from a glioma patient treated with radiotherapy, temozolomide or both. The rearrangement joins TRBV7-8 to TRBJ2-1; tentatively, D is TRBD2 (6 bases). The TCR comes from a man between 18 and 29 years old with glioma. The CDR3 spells CASSPESAGTGNEQFF. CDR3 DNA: TGTGCCAGCAGCCCCGAATCAGCCGGGACTGGGAATGAGCAGTTCTTC.